The T cell receptor beta chain under discussion was sequenced for a study of technical replicates of blood from several donors. Trimming shortened V by 0 bases and J by 4 bases, and 22 bases separated the two germline ends. Germline CDR1 is LNHNV and CDR2 is YYDKDF (reference sequence). CDR3 size: 18 residues. TCRdb keeps only in-frame clones here, not all; method: immunoSEQ multiplex PCR. The sample has 98,000 or so clones, almost 96% seen once. This sequence originates from a human donor in good health. The chain joins TRBV15 to TRBJ2-7; D ambiguous. The material sequenced was T cells isolated from PBMCs. Here the CDR3 DNA reads TGTGCCACCAGCAGAGAGATTATCGCGGCCTTGACCCCTTACGAGCAGTACTTC. Protein product: CATSREIIAALTPYEQYF.